This record covers a single T cell receptor beta chain. Generated by immunoSEQ multiplex PCR, the TCRdb table keeps only in-frame clones and is missing some. Among about 130,000 clones listed, more than 80% were seen once. The data belong to a study of T cell responses to AZD1222 COVID-19 vaccine. The sample in question was peripheral blood, obtained on day 0 of AZD1222 vaccination. The sequence was collected from an adult in good health.

CDR3 DNA: TGTGCCAGCAGTTTGACCGACCAATATGAAAAACTGTTTTTT. Translation gives CASSLTDQYEKLFF. The genes are TRBV28 and TRBJ1-4; D uncertain. Germline CDR1 is MDHEN and CDR2 is SYDVKM. CDR3 size: 14 residues. V shed 3 bases and J shed 6 bases, with 11 bases lying between them.